The present T cell receptor (beta chain) was sequenced within a study of cytomegalovirus exposure and HLA in healthy donors. Study-level results: Earlier analysis looked at TCR beta V segments, and most were productive about 90% or about 30% of the time. Across donors, sequencing depth was assumed by presence/absence analyses to be roughly uniform. There were some public TCRs occurring in many donors, but most TCR sequences were rare.

The CDR3 spans 13 residues. The germline CDR1 and CDR2 sequences are SGHRS and YFSETQ. The V gene lost 4 bases and the J gene lost 4 bases, with 11 bases spanning the gap. The PCR employed 60 Vbeta primers together with 13 Jbeta primers. The protocol was immunoSEQ multiplex PCR, while the TCRdb copy is restricted to in-frame clones and leaves out a portion. This table lists tens of thousands of clones. Comment on this clone: Its specificity is not known.

The receptor comes from a middle-aged man in good health and CMV-seronegative. The sample was PBMCs. V is TRBV5-1 and J is TRBJ1-2, with unresolved D. CDR3 DNA: TGCGCCAGCAGCCGAGACTTAGCCTATGGCTACACCTTC. Amino acids: CASSRDLAYGYTF.